This entry lists 21 T cell receptor beta chains sequenced from one sample in a study of cytomegalovirus exposure and HLA in healthy donors. The PCR was carried out with 60 Vbeta primers and 13 Jbeta primers. Assay used: immunoSEQ multiplex PCR; TCRdb lists only in-frame clones, some missing. The sample lists roughly 150,000 clones, 72% occurring once. The sequencing sample was made of PBMCs. The receptors come from a man aged 40-49 years in good health and CMV-seronegative.

This chain joins TRBV9 and TRBJ1-4; 7 nucleotides agree with TRBD1. V was clipped by 3 bases and J by 4 bases; unmatched bases: 6. Germline-derived CDR1 and CDR2 are SGDLS and YYNGEE. The CDR3 consists of 15 residues. The CDR3 nucleotides read TGTGCCAGCAGCGGAGACAGGGCTGGTAATGAAAAACTGTTTTTT. It is translated as CASSGDRAGNEKLFF.

This clone was counted a single time. The V gene is TRBV4-1, the J gene TRBJ2-5, with 7 bases aligning to TRBD2. CDR1 and CDR2 from the germline V gene are MGHRA and YSYEKL. V was clipped by 0 bases and J by 1 base; unmatched bases: 2. The CDR3 is 15 amino acids. CDR3 residues: CASSQDGGVQETQYF. The CDR3 DNA is TGCGCCAGCAGCCAAGATGGGGGGGTCCAAGAGACCCAGTACTTC.

This clone was seen only a few times. J is TRBJ1-4 and V is TRBV10-3, with D perhaps TRBD1 (6 bases). Germline CDR1 reads ENHRY; CDR2 reads SYGVKD. This CDR3 has 13 amino acids. V was trimmed by 10 bases and J by 1 base, leaving 10 bases between them. The CDR3 coding sequence is TGTGCCACCAGGGACATAACTAATGAAAAACTGTTTTTT. Its protein product is CATRDITNEKLFF.

The chain couples TRBV9 to TRBJ2-4, with D possibly being TRBD2 (7 bases). Germline assignment: CDR1 SGDLS and CDR2 YYNGEE. Between the trimmed V and J ends, which lost 3 bases and 7 bases, there was a span of 14 bases. CDR3 length: 14 amino acids. Written as DNA, the CDR3 is TGTGCCAGCAGCGAGAGGGGGGGCAGGAACATTCAGTACTTC. The encoded protein is CASSERGGRNIQYF.

V and J are TRBV21-1 and TRBJ1-5. TRBV21-1 is assigned pseudogene status. This CDR3 contains 15 residues. In DNA form, the CDR3 reads TGTGCCAGCAGCAAAAAGTCCGGAGCCGATCAGCCCCAGCATTTT. Translation gives CASSKKSGADQPQHF.

The rearrangement uses TRBV9 and TRBJ2-1; 7 positions match TRBD1. Germline-derived CDR1 and CDR2 are SGDLS and YYNGEE. The trim removed 0 bases at V and 3 bases at J, leaving 6 bases unmatched. This CDR3 spans 16 amino acids. The CDR3 loop is CASSVAGDRYYNEQFF. CDR3 in DNA: TGTGCCAGCAGCGTAGCTGGGGACAGATACTACAATGAGCAGTTCTTC. The variable domain in full, completed from reference TRBV9 and TRBJ2-1, reads DSGVTQTPKHLITATGQRVTLRCSPRSGDLSVYWYQQSLDQGLQFLIQYYNGEERAKGNILERFSAQQFPDLHSELNLSSLELGDSALYFCASSVAGDRYYNEQFFGPGTRLTVL.

The chain combines TRBV5-1 with TRBJ2-5; 8 bases are a match to TRBD1. Per germline, CDR1 SGHRS and CDR2 YFSETQ. CDR3 length equals 16 residues. With V trimmed by 0 bases and J by 1 base, 5 bases remained unmatched. In DNA, the CDR3 is TGCGCCAGCAGCTTGGGGGGGACAGGTACCCAAGAGACCCAGTACTTC. It encodes CASSLGGTGTQETQYF.

The chain joins TRBV7-2 to TRBJ1-2, with D possibly TRBD1 on 6 matching bases. CDR3 length equals 15 residues. The V end was cut by 5 bases, the J end by 3 bases, with 16 bases between. The germline CDR1 and CDR2 sequences are SGHTA and FQGNSA. The CDR3 DNA sequence: TGTGCCAGCAGCCGCGACAGGAGCCCTGACTATGGCTACACCTTC. It specifies CASSRDRSPDYGYTF.

The genes are TRBV6-5 and TRBJ1-2; D is ambiguous. The V end was cut by 6 bases, the J end by 5 bases, with 13 bases between. This CDR3 has 13 residues. Germline CDR1 MNHEY, CDR2 SVGAGI. In DNA, the CDR3 is TGTGCCAGCAGCCTTTACGGGGAGTATGGCTACACCTTC. It codes for CASSLYGEYGYTF.

V usage is TRBV9 and J usage is TRBJ2-7; 7 bases are shared with TRBD1. This CDR3 contains 14 residues. Germline V gene data show CDR1 as SGDLS and CDR2 as YYNGEE. The J segment lost 0 bases and the V segment lost 4 bases, leaving 4 bases of the junction unmatched. CDR3 sequence (DNA): TGTGCCAGCAGCTTCCGGGACAGCTCCTACGAGCAGTACTTC. Protein product: CASSFRDSSYEQYF.

The rearrangement links TRBV6-1 to TRBJ2-7; TRBD2 agrees at 8 bases. Looked up from germline, CDR1 is MNHNS and CDR2 is SASEGT. J gave up 2 bases and V 6 bases, and 6 bases lay outside the gene matches. The CDR3 loop spans 14 amino acids. The CDR3 nucleotides read TGTGCCAGCAGCAACGGGAGGGCCGCCTACGAGCAGTACTTC. This sequence encodes CASSNGRAAYEQYF.

The genes are TRBV21-1 and TRBJ1-1. TRBV21-1 is a pseudogene segment. The CDR3 loop spans 16 amino acids. This CDR3 is CASSPLRGRQNTEAFF. CDR3 DNA sequence: TGTGCCAGCAGCCCGCTCCGAGGGAGACAGAACACTGAAGCTTTCTTT.

CDR3 coding DNA: TGTGCCAGCAGCCTGACTAGCGGGATGCTATATACGCAGTATTTT. Amino acids: CASSLTSGMLYTQYF. The chain has TRBV2 and TRBJ2-3; 11 bases line up with TRBD2. This CDR3 is 15 amino acids long. J gave up 7 bases and V 6 bases, and 9 bases lay outside the gene matches. Germline V gives CDR1 SNHLY, CDR2 FYNNEI.

J is TRBJ2-1 and V is TRBV9; tentatively, D is TRBD1 (5 bases). The CDR3 is 14 amino acids. V lost 0 bases to trimming and J lost 4 bases, with 8 bases between them. From germline, CDR1 is SGDLS and CDR2 YYNGEE. The CDR3 sequence: CASSVAGSYNEQFF. The CDR3 DNA sequence: TGTGCCAGCAGCGTAGCAGGGTCGTACAATGAGCAGTTCTTC.

The CDR3 region has the DNA TGTGCCAGTAGTGGCATCTCTAACTATGGCTACACCTTC. Its protein product is CASSGISNYGYTF. The chain recombines TRBV19 with TRBJ1-2; D uncertain. This CDR3 has 13 residues. V lost 5 bases and J lost 0, with 7 bases in between. Germline CDR1 reads LNHDA; CDR2 reads SQIVND (reference sequence).

J is TRBJ2-2 and V is TRBV2; D perhaps matches TRBD1 (5 bases). This CDR3 is built from 14 residues. Germline V gene sequence: CDR1 SNHLY, CDR2 FYNNEI. Trimming shortened V by 4 bases and J by 4 bases, and 10 bases separated the two germline ends. Here the CDR3 DNA reads TGTGCCAGCAGTGTAGGGGTAGGCACCGGGGAGCTGTTTTTT. Translating it yields CASSVGVGTGELFF.

The chain employs TRBV9 and TRBJ1-4; D not resolved. Germline CDR1 and CDR2: SGDLS and YYNGEE. Trimming removed 4 bases from V and 7 bases from J, with 14 bases in between. CDR3 length: 14 residues. CDR3 in amino acids: CASSTQYSGEKLFF. CDR3 DNA sequence: TGTGCCAGCAGCACCCAGTATAGCGGTGAAAAACTGTTTTTT. The entire variable domain, with the rest obtained from reference TRBV9 and TRBJ1-4, is as follows: DSGVTQTPKHLITATGQRVTLRCSPRSGDLSVYWYQQSLDQGLQFLIQYYNGEERAKGNILERFSAQQFPDLHSELNLSSLELGDSALYFCASSTQYSGEKLFFGSGTQLSVL.

The V call is TRBV6-6, the J call TRBJ2-7, with a possible D match to TRBD2 (5 bases). The V gene's germline CDR1 is MNHNY and CDR2 SVGAGI (reference sequence). The CDR3 contains 12 residues. V was shortened by 5 bases and J by 7 bases, with 12 bases between the two germline ends. CDR3 DNA: TGTGCCAGCAGTCCGGAGCCGGGGGAGCAGTACTTC. Translating it yields CASSPEPGEQYF.

This clone was observed a few times. The chain combines TRBV5-5 with TRBJ2-7; 11 bases line up with TRBD2. CDR3 length equals 15 residues. The germline V gene encodes CDR1 SGHKS and CDR2 YYEKEE (reference sequence). Trimming cost V 4 bases and J 0 bases; bases outside gene matches: 3. The CDR3 region is CASSAGLADSYEQYF. The CDR3 bases are TGTGCCAGCAGCGCGGGACTAGCGGACTCCTACGAGCAGTACTTC.

A few counts support this clone. J is TRBJ2-5 and V is TRBV5-8; maybe TRBD1 (5 bases). The V end was cut by 2 bases, the J end by 1 base, with 15 bases between. CDR1 is SGHTS, CDR2 YDEGEE, per germline. This CDR3 is built from 16 residues. CDR3 region: CASSLGVPGPQETQYF. The CDR3 DNA follows: TGTGCCAGCAGCTTAGGGGTCCCTGGACCCCAAGAGACCCAGTACTTC.

J is TRBJ1-5 and V is TRBV10-3; D remains unclear. V was trimmed by 6 bases and J by 0 bases, leaving 12 bases between them. Germline loops: CDR1 ENHRY, CDR2 SYGVKD. This CDR3 is built from 15 residues. The CDR3 nucleotides are TGTGCCATCAGCGAGCAAGCTTATAGCAATCAGCCCCAGCATTTT. Translation gives CAISEQAYSNQPQHF.